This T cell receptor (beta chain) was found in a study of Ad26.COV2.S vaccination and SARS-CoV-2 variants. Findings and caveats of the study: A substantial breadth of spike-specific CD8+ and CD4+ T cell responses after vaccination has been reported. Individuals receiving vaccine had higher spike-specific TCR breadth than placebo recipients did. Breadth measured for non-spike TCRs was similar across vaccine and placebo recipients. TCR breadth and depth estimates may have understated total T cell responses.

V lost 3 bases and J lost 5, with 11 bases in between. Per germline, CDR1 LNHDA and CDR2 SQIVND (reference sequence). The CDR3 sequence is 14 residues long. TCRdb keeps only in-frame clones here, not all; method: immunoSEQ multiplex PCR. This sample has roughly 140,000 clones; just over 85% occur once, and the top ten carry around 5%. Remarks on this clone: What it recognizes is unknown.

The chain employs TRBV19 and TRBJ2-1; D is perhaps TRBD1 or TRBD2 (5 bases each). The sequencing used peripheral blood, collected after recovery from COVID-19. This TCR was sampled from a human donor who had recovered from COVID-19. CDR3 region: CASSIGGPNNEQFF. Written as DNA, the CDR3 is TGTGCCAGTAGTATTGGGGGACCAAACAATGAGCAGTTCTTC.